The clone carrying this T cell receptor beta chain was counted ten times or more. What it binds is unknown. Trimming cost V 2 bases and J 7 bases, with 9 bases left between them. This CDR3 spans 12 amino acids. Germline lookup yields CDR1 DFQATT and CDR2 SNEGSKA (reference sequence). These data originate in a study of CD8+CD57+ T cells in acquired aplastic anemia. Whole-study results and caveats: Sharing between patients and controls was observed for twenty-nine CD8+ CDR3 sequences.

Genomic DNA acted as the template from which TCR beta VDJ combination and CDR3 sequence profiling were carried out. From the reads, TCRdb called clonotypes with MiXCR, one entry per CDR3 protein. Of about 80,000 distinct CDR3 sequences listed, about half were seen once; the top ten hold approximately 61%. V gene TRBV20-1 combines with J gene TRBJ2-1; D is perhaps TRBD1 or TRBD2 (5 bases each). Sequencing was performed on sorted CD4+, CD8+, or CD8+CD57+ T cells (not recorded which) from PBMCs. The clonotype comes from a human donor in good health, serving as a control. For the CDR3, the DNA is TGCAGTGCTAGAACCTGGGGGAATGAGCAGTTCTTC. Translated, it gives CSARTWGNEQFF.